The TCR beta chain described here comes from a study of cytomegalovirus exposure and HLA in healthy donors. The PCR contained 60 Vbeta and 13 Jbeta primers. Sequenced by immunoSEQ multiplex PCR; TCRdb stores in-frame clones only, minus some. The sample holds 150,000 to 200,000 clones, roughly 70% seen once. General observations from the study: A later analysis reportedly found fewer N-insertions in an Asian-associated ancestry cluster than the approximately 660-donor mean.

The CDR3 sequence is 15 residues long. V trimming: 6 bases; J trimming: 0 bases; junction bases outside the gene matches: 6. Germline V lookup: CDR1 MNHEY, CDR2 SVGAGI. Details on this clone: Its antigen remains unknown.

Sequencing was done on a sample of PBMCs. This receptor was obtained from a man aged 25 to 40 in good health and CMV-seropositive. J is TRBJ1-1 and V is TRBV6-5; 8 nucleotides match TRBD1. CDR3 nucleotide sequence: TGTGCCAGCAGGTCCCCAGGGGGCTTGAACACTGAAGCTTTCTTT. This encodes CASRSPGGLNTEAFF.